This T cell receptor (beta chain) came from a study of naive and memory T cell subsets (dated by TCRdb to the late 2010s). With regard to the full study: An open-source, UMI-based TCR alpha and beta sequencing pipeline was applied to sorted naive and memory peripheral blood T cell subsets. IgG serology results and the functional CMV T cell responses were in complete agreement. RNA was DNase-treated and reverse transcribed with TCR constant-region primers, mostly using SuperScript III. Here is what the overall study found, with its caveats: A power law was followed by TCR abundance, with an exponent that differed between naive and memory subsets but was consistent across the three individuals. The repertoire findings for the naive and memory subsets could not be validated against a ground truth because none was available. Clonotypes were defined as single alpha or beta chain sequences, not paired alpha/beta receptors. Once error correction was done, more than 90% of naive TCR sequences showed up just once, which made the naive abundance distributions much steeper than those of the memory subsets. RNA-based TCR counts may be influenced by expression changes linked to T cell activation and differentiation. A few larger clonotypes were found in naive repertoires, especially CD8, and these larger clonotypes were possibly memory cells re-expressing CD45RA. In both CD4 and CD8 cells, the Gini index increased while Shannon and inverse Simpson diversity decreased from naive through CM, EM and EMRA.

The CDR3 runs 19 residues from the cysteine to the phenylalanine. The sequence is cut down to CDR3 DNA, 57 bases in frame from base 1. Library prep was done by UMI-ligation and nested PCR. The beta constant-region primer consisted of an equimolar mixture of two oligonucleotides that together covered TRBC1 and TRBC2. Four rounds of PCR, combining the SP2 primer with nested alpha and beta constant-region primers, were used to amplify the ligated cDNA. A single-stranded oligonucleotide bearing the SP2 primer plus a 12-nucleotide UMI was ligated onto the 3' end of the cDNA by T4 RNA ligase 1. Incubation of the ligation reaction lasted roughly 19-24 hours at 16 degrees C. PCR2 was typically run as a SYBR Green qPCR and stopped at a predetermined threshold to prevent over-amplification. Every purification after the first one was done using Agencourt AMPure XP magnetic beads. Libraries were quantified by Qubit and checked on a TapeStation, where a main peak was expected near 650 bp. Pooled libraries were sequenced on an Illumina MiSeq using v2 2x251 paired-end kits, and typically 1-2 million reads were obtained per sample. Libraries were pooled at around 4 nM per sample, and 5-7% PhiX was added to improve cluster recognition. In the original analysis: Using tag matching that tolerated one base-pair mismatch, Decombinator assigned V and J genes to FASTQ reads that had been processed by Demultiplexor. Collapsinator used UMIs to correct both sequencing errors and frequency errors arising from PCR heterogeneity. CDR3Translator translated TCRs and extracted CDR3s from the conserved cysteine to the FGXG phenylalanine, flagging non-productive sequences. Repertoires were subsampled to equal numbers of UMI-defined TCRs before Gini, Shannon entropy and inverse Simpson indices were calculated. Power-law fits to clonotype abundance distributions were performed by maximum likelihood within the linear range. When run on a single naive CD8 sample, MIGEC and the pipeline yielded similar UMI counts, similar unique TCR numbers and similar clonal distributions. One analysis removed from the naive repertoire any naive TCRs that were also found in any memory subset from the same donor. A set of some 7,600 CMV-associated CDR3 sequences, compiled from VDJdb and a published dataset, was used to search the repertoires. TCRdb reran the public reads through fastp at Q25 and MiXCR, keeping productive beta chains. Entries are consolidated by CDR3 protein sequence, retaining the most common genes and DNA. What appears here as the V and J calls and clone size reflects TCRdb's work, not the paper's. For this sample the table gives more than 120,000 distinct CDR3 sequences, of which 15% to 25% were detected only once. The ten largest clonotypes hold 0.55% to 0.75% of the sample.

This clonotype was seen a few times. What this receptor recognizes is not known. No per-base quality is available; no much larger clone lies one base away. Separate amplification of TCR alpha and beta chain libraries was performed from the second PCR step onward. CMV status of each donor was established by measuring IFNgamma production from CD4+ T cells after fresh PBMCs were stimulated overnight with CMV viral lysate. CD4 T cells were positively selected with Miltenyi beads, followed by positive selection of CD8 T cells from the CD4-negative fraction. After staining for CD3, CD4, CD8, CD45RA, CD27 and a live/dead dye, cells were sorted on a BD Aria II into four subsets based on CD45RA and CD27. Blood came from a few healthy volunteers, each fractionated into CD4 and CD8 T cells and then into four differentiation subsets. Approximately 120 ml of peripheral blood was collected from each donor, and PBMC were isolated by Ficoll-Paque PLUS density-gradient centrifugation. Sorted cells were lysed in RLT buffer, after which RNA was extracted using a Qiagen RNeasy kit and stored at -80 degrees C.

The chain is encoded by TRBV21-1 joined to TRBJ2-3; the table assigns TRBD2, which was not confirmed against the DNA. TRBV21-1 is tagged as a pseudogene. The specimen sequenced was naive CD8+ T cells from blood. The cell subset or site label of this sample denotes: naive T cells, CD45RA high CD27+. This sequence was found in a human donor in good health. CDR3 region: CASSKSEREGLYSTDTQYF. The DNA sequence reads TGTGCCAGCAGCAAAAGTGAGCGGGAGGGCCTGTATTCGACAGATACGCAGTATTTT.